These 21 T cell receptor beta chains came from one sample sequenced in a study of identical twins. TCRdb redid the calling of the 5' RACE reads with MiXCR, one entry per CDR3 protein. This table holds hundreds of thousands of distinct CDR3 sequences, about 7% found once. This sample also appeared in a second study, on yellow fever vaccine responses in identical twins.

Sequenced: memory (CD45RO+) T cells sorted from blood. Receptors were obtained from a woman between 18 and 29 years old in good health.

This clonotype was found many times. The chain combines TRBV3-1 with TRBJ1-1; 9 bases match TRBD1. The CDR3 runs to 20 residues. Germline CDR1 and CDR2: LGHDT and YNNKEL (reference sequence). V dropped 0 bases and J dropped 3; count of bases not matched to a gene: 17. DNA of the CDR3: TGTGCCAGCAGCCAAGATAGAAGGTGGGACAGGGTTAGTCGCGACACTGAAGCTTTCTTT. Translating it yields CASSQDRRWDRVSRDTEAFF.

The sample holds a few counts of this clonotype. The J gene is TRBJ2-1, the V gene TRBV7-9; 10 bases line up with TRBD2. In germline, CDR1 is SEHNR, CDR2 FQNEAQ (reference sequence). This CDR3 has 15 amino acids. V was clipped by 1 base and J by 5 bases; unmatched bases: 2. CDR3 in amino acids: CASSLEGLANNEQFF. DNA of the CDR3: TGTGCCAGCAGCTTAGAGGGACTAGCGAACAATGAGCAGTTCTTC.

This clonotype was recorded at least ten times. The V call is TRBV10-3, the J call TRBJ2-3; tentative D call: TRBD2 (5 bases). The CDR3 spans 15 residues. Trimming removed 6 bases at V and 0 bases at J, with 13 bases between. CDR1 is ENHRY and CDR2 is SYGVKD in the germline V gene. This CDR3 reads CAISSDSTSTDTQYF. The CDR3 DNA reads as TGTGCCATCAGCTCGGACTCCACTAGCACAGATACGCAGTATTTT.

This clonotype was picked up a small number of times. The gene calls are TRBV15 and TRBJ1-2; 10 positions match TRBD1. The germline V gene has CDR1 LNHNV and CDR2 YYDKDF (reference sequence). Germline trimming cut 4 bases from V and 7 bases from J; bases unmatched to any gene: 6. This CDR3 spans 14 amino acids. CDR3 residues: CATSTRQGAGGYTF. For the CDR3, the DNA is TGTGCCACCAGCACTAGACAGGGGGCAGGTGGCTACACCTTC.

In this sample, this clonotype turned up a few times. The rearrangement links TRBV5-6 to TRBJ2-5, with TRBD2 matching over 9 bases. Trimming took 4 bases from V and 1 from J; bases not matched to a gene: 8. The CDR3 is 16 residues long. Germline CDR1 and CDR2: SGHDT and YYEEEE. The CDR3 region has the DNA TGTGCCAGCAGCACGGGACTAGCCTGGGTCCAAGAGACCCAGTACTTC. Amino acids: CASSTGLAWVQETQYF.

This clonotype occurred a few times. The V and J genes are TRBV28 and TRBJ1-1, with D possibly TRBD1 on 6 matching bases. The germline CDR1 and CDR2 sequences are MDHEN and SYDVKM. CDR3 length equals 15 residues. V lost 2 bases, J lost 4 bases, and 14 bases lay in between. The CDR3 loop reads CASSLNRGQSTEAFF. In DNA, the CDR3 is TGTGCCAGCAGTTTAAATCGGGGGCAAAGCACTGAAGCTTTCTTT.

The chain is built from TRBV20-1 and TRBJ2-7; 9 positions agree with TRBD1. V gave up 0 bases and J gave up 0 bases; unmatched junction bases: 6. Per germline, CDR1 DFQATT and CDR2 SNEGSKA (reference sequence). The CDR3 has 16 residues. CDR3 region: CSARDWETGGSYEQYF. The CDR3 DNA reads TGCAGTGCTAGAGATTGGGAGACAGGGGGCTCCTACGAGCAGTACTTC.

This clonotype appeared a few times. The V call is TRBV20-1, the J call TRBJ1-5; D is possibly TRBD1 (6 bases). The CDR3 sequence is 14 residues long. Germline V gene lookup returns CDR1 DFQATT and CDR2 SNEGSKA (reference sequence). The V and J ends lost 0 bases and 4 bases respectively, with 10 bases between them. The DNA of the CDR3 is TGCAGTGCTAGAGATGACAGGTTAAATCAGCCCCAGCATTTT. It specifies CSARDDRLNQPQHF.

This clonotype was counted ten times or more. J is TRBJ1-2 and V is TRBV18; D remains unclear. Trimming cost V 6 bases and J 4 bases, with 6 bases left between them. CDR3 length equals 11 residues. CDR1 KGHSH and CDR2 LQKENI come from the germline V gene. The CDR3 sequence is CASSPGYGYTF. DNA of the CDR3: TGTGCCAGCTCCCCCGGCTATGGCTACACCTTC.

The CDR3 DNA reads TGTGCCAGCAGTGAAGGGGTTTCGGCAGATTCATCTCCCATCCACTTT. Translating it yields CASSEGVSADSSPIHF. The V call is TRBV6-1, the J call TRBJ1-6, with no clear D. The CDR3 extends over 16 amino acids. Germline assignment: CDR1 MNHNS and CDR2 SASEGT. The germline V and J ends were trimmed by 1 base and 17 bases, with 24 bases remaining between them.

The rearrangement links TRBV5-6 to TRBJ2-5; TRBD2 might be the D (6 bases). The V and J ends lost 0 bases and 5 bases respectively, with 11 bases between them. CDR1 and CDR2 (germline): SGHDT, YYEEEE. The CDR3 covers 14 residues. CDR3 DNA sequence: TGTGCCAGCAGCTTGGCCCGGGGGTTCGAGACCCAGTACTTC. It codes for CASSLARGFETQYF.

This clonotype was counted many times. The chain combines TRBV11-2 with TRBJ2-5; D possibly corresponds to TRBD2 (6 bases). Germline V gives CDR1 SGHAT, CDR2 FQNNGV. V was shortened by 0 bases and J by 7 bases, with 15 bases between the two germline ends. The length of the CDR3 is 15 residues. DNA of the CDR3: TGTGCCAGCAGCTTAGATTTCGGGTCAGCGGGGACCCAGTACTTC. Its protein is CASSLDFGSAGTQYF.

The chain couples TRBV27 to TRBJ2-1, with 10 bases lining up with TRBD2. Losses at the gene ends were 10 bases for V and 4 bases for J; bases not matched to a gene: 13. CDR1 and CDR2 (germline): MNHEY, SMNVEV (reference sequence). This CDR3 comprises 16 residues. The CDR3 spells CATLTLSSGSYNEQFF. The CDR3 DNA reads TGTGCCACCCTAACCCTCTCTAGCGGGAGTTACAATGAGCAGTTCTTC.

This clonotype was observed many times. V is TRBV3-1 and J is TRBJ2-6; D not certain. Trimming pared 6 bases from V and 0 bases from J, leaving 9 bases between. Germline CDR1 and CDR2: LGHDT and YNNKEL (reference sequence). This CDR3 contains 15 residues. Here the CDR3 reads CASRNQVSGANVLTF. The CDR3 bases are TGTGCCAGCAGGAACCAGGTCTCTGGGGCCAACGTCCTGACTTTC.

The genes are TRBV12-3 or TRBV12-4 and TRBJ2-2; 7 bases map to TRBD2. This CDR3 region has 19 residues. CDR3 protein: CTLSSNAPVRGANTGELFF. The CDR3 nucleotides are TGTACCCTCAGTTCAAACGCCCCTGTACGGGGGGCGAACACCGGGGAGCTGTTTTTT.

J is TRBJ1-4 and V is TRBV5-1; D might be TRBD1 (5 bases). Germline lookup yields CDR1 SGHRS and CDR2 YFSETQ. CDR3 length equals 17 residues. Trimming took off 0 bases at V and 3 bases at J, with 15 bases between the two ends. This CDR3 reads CASSLAQGGSANEKLFF. The CDR3 nucleotides read TGCGCCAGCAGCTTGGCGCAGGGCGGGTCGGCTAATGAAAAACTGTTTTTT.

The sample holds a few counts of this clonotype. The chain is built from TRBV20-1 and TRBJ2-7; 11 nucleotides align to TRBD1. V shed 1 base and J 4 bases; nucleotides not matched to a gene: 3. Per the germline V gene, CDR1 is DFQATT and CDR2 is SNEGSKA (reference sequence). The CDR3 length is 14 residues. CDR3 sequence (DNA): TGCAGTGCTAGAGGGGGGACAGGGGGTTACGAGCAGTACTTC. This encodes CSARGGTGGYEQYF.

This clonotype was counted many times. Here the CDR3 DNA reads TGCAGTGCTCGACTAGCGGGAGTCACCGGGGAGCTGTTTTTT. This translates into CSARLAGVTGELFF. The chain has TRBV20-1 and TRBJ2-2, with 12 bases identical to TRBD2. The V gene's germline CDR1 is DFQATT and CDR2 SNEGSKA (reference sequence). The CDR3 loop spans 14 amino acids. V gave up 5 bases and J gave up 4 bases; unmatched junction bases: 2.

This clonotype was counted at least ten times. V is TRBV12-3 or TRBV12-4 and J is TRBJ2-2; 7 nucleotides match TRBD2. This CDR3 spans 15 amino acids. Trimming cost V 3 bases and J 3 bases; bases outside gene matches: 4. The CDR3 is CASSFRAGDTGELFF. The CDR3 nucleotides read TGTGCCAGCAGTTTTAGGGCGGGGGACACCGGGGAGCTGTTTTTT.

Worth noting for this clonotype: This could be a read error, since a much larger clone is one nucleotide away. The chain joins TRBV5-1 to TRBJ2-6; D gene uncertain. The length of the CDR3 is 16 residues. Germline loops: CDR1 SGHRS, CDR2 YFSETQ. Trimming left V 3 bases short and J 3 bases short, with 13 bases between. CDR3 DNA: TGCGCCAGCAGCTCCGGGTGCGGCTTTGGGGCCAACGTCCTGACTTTC. It translates to CASSSGCGFGANVLTF.

This clonotype was counted at least ten times. V and J are TRBV12-3 or TRBV12-4 and TRBJ2-2, with D possibly being TRBD1 (6 bases). The CDR3 is 14 amino acids. V gave up 6 bases and J gave up 1 base, with 9 bases separating them. The CDR3 loop reads CASRSTGNTGELFF. CDR3 DNA: TGTGCCAGCAGGTCGACAGGGAACACCGGGGAGCTGTTTTTT.